This T cell receptor beta chain is drawn from a study of identical twins. Study-level results: Among beta out-of-frame sequences, excess sharing between twins appeared weaker.

This CDR3 has 12 residues. V lost 5 bases, J lost 4 bases, and 9 bases lay in between. CDR1 is MNHEY and CDR2 is SMNVEV in the germline V gene (reference sequence). TCRdb re-derived calls from the 5' RACE reads in MiXCR, one entry per CDR3 protein. The sample includes a few hundred thousand distinct CDR3 sequences, over 8.5% of them seen just once. In this sample, this clonotype turned up a few times. Its antigen is still unknown. These sequences were also reported in another study, on yellow fever vaccine responses in identical twins.

This chain connects TRBV27 to TRBJ2-7; D assignment may be TRBD1 or TRBD2 (5 bases each). The origin of this receptor is a woman in her late teens or twenties in good health. The sequenced material came from CD8+ T cells sorted from blood. The CDR3, as DNA: TGTGCCAGCAGTCCGTGGGGGTACGAGCAGTACTTC. The encoded protein is CASSPWGYEQYF.